Below are 23 T cell receptor beta chains sequenced from a single sample in a study of blood T cell repertoires in COVID-19. The protocol was immunoSEQ multiplex PCR, while the TCRdb copy is restricted to in-frame clones and leaves out a portion. The sample lists tens of thousands of clones; over 75% were seen once. Specimen: peripheral blood. The receptors derive from a man aged 65-85 years with active COVID-19.

The chain is built from TRBV7-2 and TRBJ1-6; D call uncertain. Trimming took off 6 bases at V and 9 bases at J, with 9 bases between the two ends. This CDR3 region has 12 residues. Germline values: CDR1 SGHTA, CDR2 FQGNSA. Here the CDR3 reads CASSLTTSPLHF. The CDR3 coding sequence is TGTGCCAGCAGTCTCACAACTTCACCCCTCCACTTT. Using reference TRBV7-2 and TRBJ1-6 for the parts outside the CDR3, the full variable domain is GAGVSQSPSNKVTEKGKDVELRCDPISGHTALYWYRQSLGQGLEFLIYFQGNSAPDKSGLPSDRFSAERTGGSVSTLTIQRTQQEDSAVYLCASSLTTSPLHFGNGTRLTVT.

The chain employs TRBV3-1 (or the pseudogene TRBV3-2) and TRBJ2-5; D is undetermined. CDR1 is LGHDT and CDR2 is YNNKEL in the germline V gene (reference sequence). This CDR3 has 14 residues. V dropped 2 bases and J dropped 5 bases, with 12 bases sitting between them. The CDR3 loop reads CASSQRLRVETQYF. CDR3 nucleotide sequence: TGTGCCAGCAGCCAAAGGCTCCGGGTGGAGACCCAGTACTTC.

This clone was counted only a few times. The CDR3: CASSPPSGFSGNTIYF. The CDR3 region has the DNA TGTGCCAGCTCACCACCGTCCGGGTTTTCTGGAAACACCATATATTTT. The chain has TRBV18 and TRBJ1-3; D remains unclear. Germline-derived CDR1 and CDR2 are KGHSH and LQKENI. CDR3 length: 16 amino acids. The V end was cut by 0 bases, the J end by 1 base, with 10 bases between. The full variable domain, with the rest looked up from reference TRBV18 and TRBJ1-3, is NAGVMQNPRHLVRRRGQEARLRCSPMKGHSHVYWYRQLPEEGLKFMVYLQKENIIDESGMPKERFSAEFPKEGPSILRIQQVVRGDSAAYFCASSPPSGFSGNTIYFGEGSWLTVV.

This clone showed up just a few times. The chain uses TRBV2 and TRBJ1-1, with TRBD1 identical over 7 bases. The length of the CDR3 is 14 residues. Germline CDR1 SNHLY, CDR2 FYNNEI. V shed 9 bases and J 0 bases; nucleotides not matched to a gene: 7. CDR3 sequence (DNA): TGTGCCAGAGGAAGGACAGGAATGAACACTGAAGCTTTCTTT. It is translated as CARGRTGMNTEAFF.

The J gene is TRBJ2-1, the V gene TRBV10-3; TRBD2 is a possible D gene (6 bases). V lost 5 bases and J lost 3, with 14 bases in between. Germline V gene data show CDR1 as ENHRY and CDR2 as SYGVKD. The CDR3 totals 15 residues. DNA for the CDR3: TGTGCCATCAGTCGTCCCCGGGGGATCTACAATGAGCAGTTCTTC. Its translation: CAISRPRGIYNEQFF.

V usage is TRBV4-3 and J usage is TRBJ2-1, with a possible D match to TRBD2 (5 bases). This CDR3 is 17 amino acids long. V lost 0 bases and J 3 bases, leaving 15 bases between the germline ends. Germline loops: CDR1 LGHNA, CDR2 YSLEER. In DNA, the CDR3 is TGCGCCAGCAGCCAAGATCCTGGTAGCGAGATCTACAATGAGCAGTTCTTC. This encodes CASSQDPGSEIYNEQFF.

The chain recombines TRBV28 with TRBJ2-4; 9 nucleotides match TRBD1. CDR1 and CDR2 (germline): MDHEN, SYDVKM. V dropped 4 bases and J dropped 10; count of bases not matched to a gene: 11. The CDR3 covers 15 residues. The CDR3 here is CASSSNAGTGLIQYF. For the CDR3, the DNA is TGTGCCAGCAGTTCTAACGCCGGGACAGGGCTAATTCAGTACTTC.

V is TRBV10-1 and J is TRBJ1-1; D is possibly TRBD1 (5 bases). The CDR3 extends over 13 amino acids. Between the trimmed V and J ends, which lost 7 bases and 10 bases, there was a span of 19 bases. The germline V gene has CDR1 WNHNN and CDR2 SYGVQD (reference sequence). This CDR3 reads CASIRRPFGGAFF. Written as DNA, the CDR3 is TGCGCCAGCATCCGACGACCTTTCGGGGGAGCTTTCTTT.

CDR3 nucleotide sequence: TGTGCCAGCAGCCACTCGACAGTATCTGAAGCTTTCTTT. Amino acid sequence: CASSHSTVSEAFF. The rearrangement links TRBV7-9 to TRBJ1-1, with TRBD1 as a possible D gene (5 bases). Looked up from germline, CDR1 is SEHNR and CDR2 is FQNEAQ (reference sequence). Between the trimmed V and J ends, which lost 5 bases and 6 bases, there was a span of 13 bases. The CDR3 is 13 amino acids.

CDR3 in DNA: TGTGCCAGCAGTTACTCTGGACAGGTCGATGAGCAGTTCTTC. Its translation is CASSYSGQVDEQFF. This rearrangement joins TRBV6-2 or TRBV6-3 to TRBJ2-1, with 7 bases aligning to TRBD1. Trimming cost V 0 bases and J 8 bases; bases outside gene matches: 4. Germline-derived CDR1 and CDR2 are MNHEY and SVGEGT. The length of the CDR3 is 14 residues.

This chain links TRBV7-6 with TRBJ1-6; no clear D gene. Trimming took 2 bases from V and 10 from J, leaving 18 bases between them. Germline CDR1 is SGHVS and CDR2 is FNYEAQ. This CDR3 is built from 16 residues. The CDR3 DNA is TGTGCCAGCAGCTTAAACGGGGAGAATGTCGGATCACCCCTCCACTTT. Protein sequence: CASSLNGENVGSPLHF.

This chain links TRBV6-6 with TRBJ2-7, with TRBD1 matching 10 bases. The CDR3 contains 14 residues. The germline gives CDR1 MNHNY, CDR2 SVGAGI (reference sequence). Trimming cost V 7 bases and J 1 base; bases outside gene matches: 4. CDR3 DNA: TGTGCCAGCAAACCGGGACAGGGGTCCTACGAGCAGTACTTC. Its protein product is CASKPGQGSYEQYF.

This clone has a single count. The V gene is TRBV6-5, the J gene TRBJ1-1, with D tentatively TRBD1 (6 bases). Germline V gene sequence: CDR1 MNHEY, CDR2 SVGAGI. The CDR3 spans 16 residues. The germline V and J ends were trimmed by 0 bases and 3 bases, with 14 bases remaining between them. This chain's CDR3 is CASSYSRGGRDTEAFF. The CDR3 DNA reads as TGTGCCAGCAGTTACTCTCGGGGGGGCCGGGACACTGAAGCTTTCTTT.

V usage is TRBV11-1 and J usage is TRBJ2-3; possible D gene TRBD2, 6 bases. The CDR3 runs to 14 residues. Deletions cut 4 bases from V and 1 base from J, with 9 bases between. From germline, CDR1 is SGHAT and CDR2 FQDESV (reference sequence). CDR3 in DNA: TGTGCCAGCAGCTCCGGGGAGGGCACAGATACGCAGTATTTT. Protein sequence: CASSSGEGTDTQYF.

The rearrangement uses TRBV6-6 and TRBJ2-7, with TRBD1 as a possible D gene (7 bases). V lost 7 bases to trimming and J lost 5 bases, with 24 bases between them. The V gene's germline CDR1 is MNHNY and CDR2 SVGAGI (reference sequence). CDR3 length: 16 amino acids. The CDR3 region is CASNSVRGRGVNEQYF. The CDR3 DNA reads TGTGCCAGCAATTCGGTGAGGGGGCGGGGAGTGAACGAGCAGTACTTC.

This sequence joins TRBV7-2 and TRBJ1-2; the match to TRBD1 covers 9 bases. Germline V gives CDR1 SGHTA, CDR2 FQGNSA. V shed 2 bases, J shed 6 bases, and the junction held 7 bases outside the gene matches. The CDR3 totals 15 residues. CDR3 coding DNA: TGTGCCAGCAGCTTATCGGGACAGGGTAGGGATGGCTACACCTTC. Protein product: CASSLSGQGRDGYTF.

The chain joins TRBV21-1 to TRBJ1-4. TRBV21-1 is shown as a pseudogene. The CDR3 consists of 16 residues. The CDR3 sequence: CASSNTDITTNEKLFF. CDR3 coding DNA: TGTGCCAGCAGCAATACTGATATAACAACTAATGAAAAACTGTTTTTT.

The chain couples TRBV28 to TRBJ1-1, with 7 bases that match TRBD1. Unmatched junction bases numbered 8, after V lost 6 bases and J lost 1 base. This CDR3 spans 15 amino acids. Germline values: CDR1 MDHEN, CDR2 SYDVKM. The CDR3 region is CASSLRQGGNTEAFF. The CDR3 bases are TGTGCCAGCAGCCTACGACAGGGTGGGAACACTGAAGCTTTCTTT.

This chain links TRBV11-3 with TRBJ2-2, with D maybe TRBD1 (6 bases). The V gene lost 5 bases and the J gene lost 9 bases, with 19 bases spanning the gap. There are 15 residues in the CDR3. The V gene's germline CDR1 is SGHNT and CDR2 YENEEA. Written as DNA, the CDR3 is TGTGCCAGCAGCCCTGGACTTGCTCGGGACAGGGAGCTGTTTTTT. It translates to CASSPGLARDRELFF.

The chain joins TRBV19 to TRBJ1-4, with D possibly being TRBD1 (5 bases). Germline V gene sequence: CDR1 LNHDA, CDR2 SQIVND (reference sequence). Trimming left V 6 bases short and J 4 bases short, with 15 bases between. This CDR3 contains 15 residues. The CDR3 loop is CASRRQSASNEKLFF. The DNA of the CDR3 is TGTGCCAGTAGAAGACAGTCGGCGAGTAATGAAAAACTGTTTTTT.

The rearrangement joins TRBV21-1 to TRBJ2-7; the table gives TRBD2 as D, unverified against the DNA. TRBV21-1 is marked as a pseudogene. The CDR3 has 14 residues. The CDR3 DNA sequence: TGTGCCAGCAGCCGAGTTGTCACCTTCTACGAGCAGTACTTC. It encodes CASSRVVTFYEQYF.

The chain has TRBV4-1 and TRBJ2-3, with 7 positions matching TRBD1. J lost 0 bases, V lost 3 bases, and 9 bases had no gene match. Germline V gene sequence: CDR1 MGHRA, CDR2 YSYEKL. This CDR3 contains 17 residues. The CDR3 region is CASSQWGRDRSTDTQYF. The CDR3 bases are TGCGCCAGCAGCCAGTGGGGACGGGACAGAAGCACAGATACGCAGTATTTT.

V and J are TRBV6-2 or TRBV6-3 and TRBJ2-7; 7 nucleotides agree with TRBD1. The CDR3 loop spans 11 amino acids. V lost 4 bases to trimming and J lost 11 bases; unmatched junction nucleotides: 5. Looked up from germline, CDR1 is MNHEY and CDR2 is SVGEGT. This CDR3 reads CASSSGRGKYF. In DNA form, the CDR3 reads TGTGCCAGCAGTTCCGGCAGGGGGAAGTACTTC.